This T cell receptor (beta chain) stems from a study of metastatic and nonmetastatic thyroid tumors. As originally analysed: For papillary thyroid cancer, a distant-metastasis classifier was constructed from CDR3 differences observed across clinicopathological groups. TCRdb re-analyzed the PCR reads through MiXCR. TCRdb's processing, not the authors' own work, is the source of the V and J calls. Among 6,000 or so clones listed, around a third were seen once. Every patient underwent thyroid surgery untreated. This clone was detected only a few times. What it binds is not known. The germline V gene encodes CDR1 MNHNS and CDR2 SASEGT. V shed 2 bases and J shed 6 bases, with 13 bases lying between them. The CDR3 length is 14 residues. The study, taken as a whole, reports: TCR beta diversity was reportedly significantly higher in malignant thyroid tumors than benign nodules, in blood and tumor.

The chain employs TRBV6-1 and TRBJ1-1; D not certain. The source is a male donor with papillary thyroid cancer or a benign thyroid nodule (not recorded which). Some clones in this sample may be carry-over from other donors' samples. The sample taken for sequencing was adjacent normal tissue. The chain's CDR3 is CASSEMDQAAEAFF. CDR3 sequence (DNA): TGTGCCAGCAGTGAAATGGACCAGGCTGCTGAAGCTTTCTTT.